This TCR beta chain is from a study of OX40 agonist ivuxolimab in advanced cancers. Study background: Enrolled patients in dose escalation had cancers that were hepatocellular carcinoma, melanoma, renal cell or head and neck cancer. The mean age was roughly 60 years, ranging from about 20 to 85, with approximately 83% of participants male.

Clones were read by immunoSEQ multiplex PCR, and TCRdb kept only the in-frame ones, dropping some. The top ten hold roughly 36% of the sample, which has around 44,000 clones, 85% to 90% seen once. Systemic immunosuppression or autoimmune disease history was grounds to exclude patients. Looked up from germline, CDR1 is ENHRY and CDR2 is SYGVKD. The CDR3 length is 11 residues. V gave up 10 bases and J gave up 7 bases; unmatched junction bases: 5. The chain is built from TRBV10-3 and TRBJ2-7; 9 positions agree with TRBD1. This clonotype was sampled from an adult with an advanced solid tumor such as melanoma, head and neck, liver or kidney cancer. The specimen comprised CD4+ or CD8+ T cells sorted from blood, sampled in a trial of the OX40 agonist ivuxolimab. DNA of the CDR3: TGTGCCACTGGACAGGGGTGGGAGCAGTACTTC. Protein: CATGQGWEQYF.